A few counts support the clone carrying this T cell receptor beta chain. Its cognate antigen is unknown. The record originates from a study of T cells after yellow fever vaccination. Study overall: Libraries from low-cell-number fractions were prepared with the SMART-Seq v4 Ultra Low Input RNA kit. Study-wide findings and caveats: Post-booster samples contained most primary-vaccination clones (approximately 96% CD4, about 90% CD8). Abundant clonotypes from the bulk population could have been carried over as contaminants into FACS-sorted repertoires.

V gave up 1 base and J gave up 4 bases, with 15 bases separating them. The CDR3 extends over 16 amino acids. TCRdb re-called the 5' RACE reads through MiXCR, storing one row per CDR3 protein. The table includes about 300,000 distinct CDR3 sequences, less than 9.5% detected once. The TCR was taken from a man aged 18 to 30 who received the YFV17D yellow fever vaccine. Sequencing was performed on CD4+ T cells sorted from PBMCs, taken 5 days after the yellow fever booster vaccination. This chain connects TRBV12-3 or TRBV12-4 to TRBJ2-3, with a tentative D call TRBD2 (7 bases). The CDR3 loop reads CASSLGGGPPADTQYF. The CDR3 region has the DNA TGTGCCAGCAGTTTAGGCGGGGGCCCGCCAGCAGATACGCAGTATTTT.